The 23 T cell receptor beta chains given below trace back to one sample, sequenced in a study of OX40 agonist ivuxolimab in advanced cancers. TCRdb's table, derived via immunoSEQ multiplex PCR, lists solely in-frame clones and lacks some. There are about 93,000 clones in the sample; 92% occur only once, and roughly 0.5% lies in the top ten. The sequencing here drew on CD4+ or CD8+ T cells sorted from blood, taken in a trial of the OX40 agonist ivuxolimab. The origin of the receptors is an adult with an advanced solid tumor such as melanoma, head and neck, liver or kidney cancer.

This clone appeared once. The V call is TRBV11-3, the J call TRBJ2-4; D not certain. The CDR3 extends over 20 amino acids. V shed 1 base and J shed 1 base, with 23 bases lying between them. Germline values: CDR1 SGHNT, CDR2 YENEEA. The CDR3 reads CASSLGPEHLQRRAKNIQYF. CDR3 nucleotides: TGTGCCAGCAGCTTAGGGCCGGAACACCTCCAACGACGGGCCAAAAACATTCAGTACTTC.

With regard to this clone: This specimen includes other DNA sequences encoding the same CDR3. This chain links TRBV7-3 with TRBJ2-5; D unresolved. This CDR3 contains 14 residues. Germline lookup yields CDR1 SGHTA and CDR2 FQGTGA. Trimming took off 6 bases at V and 0 bases at J, with 11 bases between the two ends. The CDR3 DNA sequence: TGTGCCAGCAGTCAAGGGCCCTACCAAGAGACCCAGTACTTC. The encoded protein is CASSQGPYQETQYF.

This clone was detected once. The chain uses TRBV19 and TRBJ2-2; TRBD1 might be the D (5 bases). The CDR3 covers 14 residues. Per germline, CDR1 LNHDA and CDR2 SQIVND (reference sequence). Trimming removed 4 bases from V and 6 bases from J, with 12 bases in between. CDR3 loop: CASSKGIIPGELFF. The CDR3 DNA follows: TGTGCCAGTAGTAAGGGGATAATACCCGGGGAGCTGTTTTTT.

This clone is a singleton in its sample. This sequence joins TRBV7-8 and TRBJ2-5; perhaps TRBD1 as D (6 bases). The CDR3 has 14 residues. Trimming stripped 1 base from V and 1 base from J, with 7 bases between. Looked up from germline, CDR1 is SGHVS and CDR2 is FQNEAQ. This CDR3 reads CASSLDRVQETQYF. The CDR3 DNA sequence: TGTGCCAGCAGCTTAGACAGGGTCCAAGAGACCCAGTACTTC.

This sequence joins TRBV19 and TRBJ2-1; 7 nucleotides line up with TRBD2. J was trimmed by 7 bases and V by 9 bases; bases with no gene match: 15. CDR1 and CDR2 (germline): LNHDA, SQIVND (reference sequence). The CDR3 runs to 15 residues. The CDR3 sequence: CASRSSGGGRNEQFF. The CDR3 DNA is TGTGCCAGCCGGTCTTCTGGCGGGGGTAGGAATGAGCAGTTCTTC.

V gene TRBV11-3 combines with J gene TRBJ2-2, with 10 bases that match TRBD2. Germline V lookup: CDR1 SGHNT, CDR2 YENEEA. V trimming: 5 bases; J trimming: 6 bases; junction bases outside the gene matches: 3. This CDR3 region has 14 residues. The CDR3 DNA sequence: TGTGCCAGCAGCCTAAGCGGGGGGGCCGGGGAGCTGTTTTTT. Its protein is CASSLSGGAGELFF.

The V gene is TRBV6-1, the J gene TRBJ2-5; TRBD2 matches at 11 bases. The V and J ends lost 8 bases and 1 base, in that order; junction bases with no gene match: 3. CDR3 length equals 14 residues. CDR1 is MNHNS, CDR2 SASEGT, per germline. CDR3 nucleotide sequence: TGTGCCAGCTCTAGCGGGGGGATCCAAGAGACCCAGTACTTC. Its protein is CASSSGGIQETQYF.

The V and J genes are TRBV5-8 and TRBJ1-5; D is uncertain. Germline V gene sequence: CDR1 SGHTS, CDR2 YDEGEE. V shed 0 bases and J shed 0 bases, with 7 bases lying between them. This CDR3 has 15 amino acids. This chain's CDR3 is CASSLGPHSNQPQHF. The CDR3, as DNA: TGTGCCAGCAGCTTGGGGCCCCATAGCAATCAGCCCCAGCATTTT.

The chain is built from TRBV7-2 and TRBJ2-7; TRBD2 matches 9 bases. The trim removed 6 bases at V and 4 bases at J, leaving 16 bases unmatched. Per germline, CDR1 SGHTA and CDR2 FQGNSA. The CDR3 is made up of 17 amino acids. The DNA of the CDR3 is TGTGCCAGCAGTCTAGAGTTCGGGCGGGGGGGCCTATACGAGCAGTACTTC. This codes for CASSLEFGRGGLYEQYF.

This chain connects TRBV28 to TRBJ1-6; 7 nucleotides align to TRBD1. CDR3 size: 12 residues. CDR1 and CDR2 from the germline V gene are MDHEN and SYDVKM. V shed 5 bases and J 13 bases; nucleotides not matched to a gene: 5. The CDR3 is CASSATGEPLHF. The DNA of the CDR3 is TGTGCCAGCAGTGCCACAGGGGAGCCCCTCCACTTT. The full variable domain, with the rest looked up from reference TRBV28 and TRBJ1-6, is DVKVTQSSRYLVKRTGEKVFLECVQDMDHENMFWYRQDPGLGLRLIYFSYDVKMKEKGDIPEGYSVSREKKERFSLILESASTNQTSMYLCASSATGEPLHFGNGTRLTVT.

The chain couples TRBV6-6 to TRBJ2-7; 9 nucleotides align to TRBD1. Unmatched junction bases numbered 4, after V lost 1 base and J lost 6 bases. Germline CDR1 is MNHNY and CDR2 is SVGAGI (reference sequence). The length of the CDR3 is 14 residues. The CDR3 DNA follows: TGTGCCAGCAGTTACTTCGGACAGGGGTCCGAGCAGTACTTC. Translating it yields CASSYFGQGSEQYF.

The chain employs TRBV11-2 and TRBJ2-5; no firm D call. V lost 1 base, J lost 5 bases, and 5 bases lay in between. The germline V gene has CDR1 SGHAT and CDR2 FQNNGV. CDR3 size: 12 residues. The CDR3 DNA reads TGTGCCAGCAGCTTAGGCAGTGAGACCCAGTACTTC. Protein: CASSLGSETQYF.

The chain combines TRBV10-1 with TRBJ1-1, with D unclear. Germline V gene lookup returns CDR1 WNHNN and CDR2 SYGVQD (reference sequence). This CDR3 comprises 15 residues. V gave up 0 bases and J gave up 5 bases, with 13 bases separating them. The DNA of the CDR3 is TGCGCCAGCAGTGAGTCCGGGCAGTTGGTTACTGAAGCTTTCTTT. Its protein is CASSESGQLVTEAFF.

The rearrangement uses TRBV29-1 and TRBJ1-4; D is unresolved. V was shortened by 4 bases and J by 8 bases, with 8 bases between the two germline ends. CDR3 length equals 11 residues. CDR1 SQVTM and CDR2 ANQGSEA come from the germline V gene. CDR3: CSVVVWEKLFF. The CDR3 nucleotides read TGCAGCGTTGTTGTGTGGGAAAAACTGTTTTTT.

The chain links TRBV19 to TRBJ1-5; D unclear. The V end was cut by 6 bases, the J end by 6 bases, with 12 bases between. Germline V CDR1 and CDR2: LNHDA, SQIVND (reference sequence). The CDR3 length is 13 residues. The CDR3 DNA reads as TGTGCCAGTAGAATGGTGGTGGGTCAGCCCCAGCATTTT. Amino acids: CASRMVVGQPQHF.

V gene TRBV19 combines with J gene TRBJ1-1; TRBD1 is a possible D gene (6 bases). Between the trimmed V and J ends, which lost 6 bases and 1 base, there was a span of 15 bases. The germline gives CDR1 LNHDA, CDR2 SQIVND (reference sequence). This CDR3 spans 15 amino acids. CDR3 loop: CASRGTGLGNTEAFF. CDR3 DNA sequence: TGTGCCAGTAGAGGAACAGGGCTGGGGAACACTGAAGCTTTCTTT.

The chain is built from TRBV15 and TRBJ1-2; D is unresolved. From germline, CDR1 is LNHNV and CDR2 YYDKDF (reference sequence). CDR3 size: 15 residues. Trimming cost V 0 bases and J 7 bases, with 15 bases left between them. In DNA form, the CDR3 reads TGTGCCACCAGCAGAGATTGGAGGGCCGAGGGTGGCTACACCTTC. It codes for CATSRDWRAEGGYTF.

The chain couples TRBV5-1 to TRBJ2-1, with 14 bases aligning to TRBD2. With 0 bases clipped from V and 14 bases from J, the junction kept 7 bases outside the gene matches. CDR3 length equals 15 residues. The germline V gene has CDR1 SGHRS and CDR2 YFSETQ. The CDR3 here is CASSLAGLAGGSEFF. Written as DNA, the CDR3 is TGCGCCAGCAGCTTGGCCGGACTAGCGGGAGGTTCGGAGTTCTTC.

In nucleotides, the CDR3 is TGTGCCAGCAGCAGGACTGGGTTTAATGAAAAACTGTTTTTT. Translating it yields CASSRTGFNEKLFF. The chain has TRBV6-1 and TRBJ1-4, with D unclear. V was pared by 6 bases and J by 4 bases, with 12 bases between. The germline CDR1 and CDR2 sequences are MNHNS and SASEGT. The CDR3 has 14 residues.

V and J are TRBV6-1 and TRBJ1-3; D is unresolved. V was pared by 2 bases and J by 4 bases, with 15 bases between. Germline values: CDR1 MNHNS, CDR2 SASEGT. This CDR3 is built from 16 residues. CDR3 sequence (DNA): TGTGCCAGCAGTGAAATGGGAGGGTCTACCGGAAACACCATATATTTT. This translates into CASSEMGGSTGNTIYF.

The rearrangement links TRBV15 to TRBJ2-3; 7 positions match TRBD2. The CDR3 runs to 16 residues. Losses at the gene ends were 5 bases for V and 3 bases for J; bases not matched to a gene: 11. Germline V gene sequence: CDR1 LNHNV, CDR2 YYDKDF (reference sequence). CDR3 bases: TGTGCCACCAGCGGGACGGACGGCGGGGGAACAGATACGCAGTATTTT. This gives the protein CATSGTDGGGTDTQYF.

This chain uses TRBV18 with TRBJ2-2, with 7 bases lining up with TRBD1. The CDR3 totals 16 residues. The germline gives CDR1 KGHSH, CDR2 LQKENI. With V trimmed by 0 bases and J by 7 bases, 8 bases remained unmatched. This chain's CDR3 is CASSPPGRGKVGELFF. The CDR3 DNA reads TGTGCCAGCTCACCACCCGGCAGGGGGAAAGTCGGGGAGCTGTTTTTT.

V and J are TRBV6-1 and TRBJ2-3; 7 bases match TRBD1. After removal of 4 bases from V and 0 bases from J, the junction contained 7 bases not matched to a gene. Looked up from germline, CDR1 is MNHNS and CDR2 is SASEGT. The CDR3 totals 16 residues. The DNA of the CDR3 is TGTGCCAGCAGTGGCGACAGGGTGGCTAGCACAGATACGCAGTATTTT. Protein sequence: CASSGDRVASTDTQYF.